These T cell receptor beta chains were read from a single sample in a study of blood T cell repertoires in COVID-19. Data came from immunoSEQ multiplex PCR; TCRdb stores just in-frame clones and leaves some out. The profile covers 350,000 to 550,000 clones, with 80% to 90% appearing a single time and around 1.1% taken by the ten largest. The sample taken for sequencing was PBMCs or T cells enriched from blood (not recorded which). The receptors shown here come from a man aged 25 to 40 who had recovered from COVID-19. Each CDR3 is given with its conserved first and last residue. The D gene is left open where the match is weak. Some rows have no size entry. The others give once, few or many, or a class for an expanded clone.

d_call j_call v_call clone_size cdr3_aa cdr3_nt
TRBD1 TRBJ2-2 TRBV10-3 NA CAISDETGGTGELFF TGTGCCATCAGTGATGAGACAGGGGGCACCGGGGAGCTGTTTTTT
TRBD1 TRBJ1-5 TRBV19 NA CASSPQGDQPQHF TGTGCCAGTAGTCCCCAGGGGGATCAGCCCCAGCATTTT
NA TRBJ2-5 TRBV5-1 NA CASSLDPGKTQYF TGCGCCAGCAGCTTGGACCCAGGGAAGACCCAGTACTTC
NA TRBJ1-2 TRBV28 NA CAHSASREVGGYTF TGTGCCCACAGCGCCTCCAGGGAGGTCGGTGGCTACACCTTC
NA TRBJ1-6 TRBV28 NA CASSLIRDTTLSPLHF TGTGCCAGCAGTTTGATCCGGGACACAACTCTTTCACCCCTCCACTTT
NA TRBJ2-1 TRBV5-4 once CASSLFSPYNEQFF TGTGCCAGCAGCTTATTTAGTCCTTACAATGAGCAGTTCTTC
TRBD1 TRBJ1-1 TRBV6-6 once CASSLGQGPEAFF TGTGCCAGCAGTCTGGGACAGGGCCCTGAAGCTTTCTTT
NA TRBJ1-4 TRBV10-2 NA CASSRGPEKLFF TGCGCCAGCAGTAGAGGTCCCGAAAAACTGTTTTTT
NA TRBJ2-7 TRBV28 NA CASSLNGLGGSYEQYF TGTGCCAGCAGTTTAAACGGTTTGGGGGGCTCCTACGAGCAGTACTTC
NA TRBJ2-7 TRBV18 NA CASSPVGQIDYEQYF TGTGCCAGCTCACCAGTTGGACAGATTGACTACGAGCAGTACTTC
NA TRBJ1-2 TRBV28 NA CASSLQGLANYGYTF TGTGCCAGCAGTTTACAGGGGTTGGCTAACTATGGCTACACCTTC
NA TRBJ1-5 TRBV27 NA CASSSGTNQPQHF TGTGCCAGCAGTTCAGGGACTAATCAGCCCCAGCATTTT
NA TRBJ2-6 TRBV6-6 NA CASRRGPGGANVLTF TGTGCCAGCAGGCGAGGCCCGGGGGGGGCCAACGTCCTGACTTTC
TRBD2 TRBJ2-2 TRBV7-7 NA CASSLNSKRGNTGELFF TGTGCCAGCAGCTTAAATTCTAAGCGGGGCAACACCGGGGAGCTGTTTTTT
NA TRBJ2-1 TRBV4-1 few CASSQGPGWNEQFF TGCGCCAGCAGCCAAGGGCCAGGGTGGAATGAGCAGTTCTTC
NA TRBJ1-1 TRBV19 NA CASSMDSEPAEAFF TGTGCCAGTAGTATGGACAGTGAGCCCGCTGAAGCTTTCTTT
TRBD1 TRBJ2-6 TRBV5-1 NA CASSSGTELSNVLTF TGCGCCAGCAGCTCGGGGACAGAGCTATCCAACGTCCTGACTTTC
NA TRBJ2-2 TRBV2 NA CASRGSTGTGELFF TGTGCCAGCAGGGGTAGCACGGGCACCGGGGAGCTGTTTTTT
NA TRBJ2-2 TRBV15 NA CATSRVYESGELFF TGTGCCACCAGCAGGGTTTATGAGAGCGGGGAGCTGTTTTTT
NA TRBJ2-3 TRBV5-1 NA CASSLIFGDTQYF TGCGCCAGCAGCTTGATCTTCGGGGATACGCAGTATTTT
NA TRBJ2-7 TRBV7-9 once CASSLLGQAYEQYF TGTGCCAGCAGCTTACTCGGCCAGGCCTACGAGCAGTACTTC
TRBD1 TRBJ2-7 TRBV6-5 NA CASSYAGGQAYEQYF TGTGCCAGCAGTTACGCCGGGGGACAGGCCTACGAGCAGTACTTC
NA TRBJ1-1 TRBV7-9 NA CASSSGSVNTEAFF TGTGCCAGCAGTTCAGGCTCGGTGAACACTGAAGCTTTCTTT
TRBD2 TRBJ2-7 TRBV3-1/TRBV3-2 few CASSQPLAGIGEQYF TGTGCCAGCAGCCAACCACTAGCGGGAATCGGCGAGCAGTACTTC
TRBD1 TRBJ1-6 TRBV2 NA CASRPGQGNSPLHF TGTGCCAGCAGGCCGGGACAGGGGAATTCACCCCTCCACTTT
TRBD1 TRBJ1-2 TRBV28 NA CASSLGTGGVGYTF TGTGCCAGCAGTCTAGGGACAGGGGGTGTAGGCTACACCTTC
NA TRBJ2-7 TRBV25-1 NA CASSGRGGTFPYEQYF TGTGCCAGCAGTGGCCGAGGTGGAACCTTTCCCTACGAGCAGTACTTC
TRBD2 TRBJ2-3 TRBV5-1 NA CASNVAGVSDTQYF TGCGCCAGCAACGTAGCGGGAGTTTCAGATACGCAGTATTTT
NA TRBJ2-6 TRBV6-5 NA CASRGTGGGANVLTF TGTGCCAGCAGGGGAACAGGCGGTGGGGCCAACGTCCTGACTTTC
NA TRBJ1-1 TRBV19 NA CASRTGYTEAFF TGTGCCAGTAGAACAGGTTACACTGAAGCTTTCTTT
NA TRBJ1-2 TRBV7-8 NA CASSLELGRGAYGYTF TGTGCCAGCAGCTTAGAACTAGGCCGGGGGGCTTATGGCTACACCTTC
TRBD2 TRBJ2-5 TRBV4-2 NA CASSQDQASGTRETQYF TGTGCCAGCAGCCAAGATCAGGCTAGCGGGACCCGAGAGACCCAGTACTTC
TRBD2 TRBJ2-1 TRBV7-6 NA CASSLASGTYNEQFF TGTGCCAGCAGCCTGGCTAGCGGGACCTACAATGAGCAGTTCTTC
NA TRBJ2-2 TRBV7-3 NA CASSTRGTHNTGELFF TGTGCCAGCAGCACTAGGGGGACACATAACACCGGGGAGCTGTTTTTT
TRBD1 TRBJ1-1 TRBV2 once CASTRQGGTEAFF TGTGCCAGCACAAGACAGGGGGGGACTGAAGCTTTCTTT
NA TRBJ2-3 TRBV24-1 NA CATPIPETQRNTQYF TGTGCCACCCCCATACCCGAGACCCAGCGAAATACGCAGTATTTT
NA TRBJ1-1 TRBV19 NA CASSIMVRTEAFF TGTGCCAGTAGTATAATGGTCCGGACTGAAGCTTTCTTT
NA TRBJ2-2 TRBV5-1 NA CASSWVVGRTGELFF TGCGCCAGCAGCTGGGTGGTTGGGCGCACCGGGGAGCTGTTTTTT
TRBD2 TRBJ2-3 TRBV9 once CASSPRGGRVTDTQYF TGTGCCAGCAGCCCAAGGGGCGGGAGGGTGACGGATACGCAGTATTTT
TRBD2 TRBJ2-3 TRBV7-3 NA CASSPGTSTDTQYF TGTGCCAGCAGCCCGGGGACTAGCACCGATACGCAGTATTTT
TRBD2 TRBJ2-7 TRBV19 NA CASSIYTSGSFEQYF TGTGCCAGTAGTATATACACTAGCGGGAGTTTCGAGCAGTACTTC
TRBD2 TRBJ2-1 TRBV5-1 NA CASSWTSGITYNEQFF TGCGCCAGCAGCTGGACTAGCGGGATTACCTACAATGAGCAGTTCTTC
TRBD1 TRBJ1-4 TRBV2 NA CASRGTAREKLFF TGTGCCAGCAGGGGGACAGCGAGGGAAAAACTGTTTTTT
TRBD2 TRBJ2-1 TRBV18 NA CASSVFSGDINNEQFF TGTGCCAGCTCTGTATTTAGCGGGGACATAAACAATGAGCAGTTCTTC
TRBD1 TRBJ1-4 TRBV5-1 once CASSGQGATNEKLFF TGCGCCAGCAGCGGACAGGGGGCAACTAATGAAAAACTGTTTTTT
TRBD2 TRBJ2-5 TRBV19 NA CASSIGTSGAAQETQYF TGTGCCAGTAGTATTGGGACTAGCGGAGCCGCCCAAGAGACCCAGTACTTC
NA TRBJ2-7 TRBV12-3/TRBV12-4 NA CASSFRDEQYF TGTGCCAGCAGTTTTCGAGACGAGCAGTACTTC
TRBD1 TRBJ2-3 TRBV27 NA CASSLSQGSGTDTQYF TGTGCCAGCAGTTTATCACAGGGGTCGGGCACAGATACGCAGTATTTT